The present T cell receptor beta chain was sequenced within a study of blood T cell repertoires in COVID-19 (dated by TCRdb to the early 2020s). Notes on the research overall: The collaborator samples originated in the United States, Italy and Spain and spanned the acute and convalescent phases of COVID-19. The repertoires were made available in a free public database intended to serve as a resource for research on the immune response to SARS-CoV-2. HLA class I and class II types, where available, came from metadata supplied by the sample provider rather than from assay-based typing. The material from the prospective study consisted of cDNA or gDNA derived from T cells, B-cell-depleted T cells, or PBMCs. The samples were drawn from two sources: the first 160 participants of the ongoing ImmuneRACE study, and about 1,300 subjects contributed by 6 global collaborators. Subjects who had been exposed to COVID-19, were actively infected with it, or had recovered from it provided the deeply sampled blood TCRbeta repertoires that made up the dataset. The sample metadata nearly always contained a de-identified subject ID, COVID-19 status, age in years and sex. General findings and caveats noted by the study authors: The quantity of clinical and demographic metadata differed by source and by participant and was supplied without curation.

Collaborating institutions collected whole blood in K2EDTA tubes following their own protocols. Collaborator samples were shipped for TCRbeta analysis as frozen whole blood, isolated PBMCs, or DNA extracted from either sample type. With respect to this clone: Its antigen is still unknown. No quality values exist for individual bases; no much larger clone is one base distant.

CDR1 and CDR2 are drawn from the germline V gene (reference sequence): LNHDA, SQIVND. From the cysteine through the phenylalanine, the CDR3 covers 14 amino acids. Only the CDR3 part of the read is kept: 42 bases, read in frame from the first base. The V end gives up 7 bases and the J end 9 bases, leaving 11 bases in the junction not matched to a gene. The immunoSEQ Assay, a bias-controlled multiplex PCR, was used to amplify TCRbeta CDR3 regions from genomic DNA. As for the authors' bioinformatics: Within the assay, amplification of reference gene primers was used to estimate how many nucleated cells each sample contained. Sequence reads were collapsed and filtered to measure the absolute abundance of every unique TCRbeta CDR3 rearrangement. Productive Simpson clonality was computed per sample as the square root of Simpson's diversity index over productive rearrangements. Drawn from immuneACCESS, this table holds only the in-frame rearrangements with V and J called that TCRdb kept. Clones are partly lost; checked studies trace under half to an unresolved V gene and leave the rest unexplained. V and J calls and clone size follow that table, whereas D and trimming were derived from the DNA. The sample table lists 130,000 or so clones, approximately 83% of them with a count of one. The top ten constitute about 1.4% of the sample.

The chain couples TRBV19 to TRBJ2-4; the junction holds 8 bases that match TRBD2. The TCR sequence derives from a human donor in a cohort sampled during active COVID-19. The sample comprised peripheral blood. The DNA is TGTGCCAGTAAAGGTTTGGCGGGAGGTGGCATTCAGTACTTC. Protein translation: CASKGLAGGGIQYF.